These 14 T cell receptor beta chains came from one sample sequenced in a study of neurological immune-mediated disorders. Each CDR3 protein gets one entry after TCRdb re-called the 5' RACE reads with MiXCR. The sample lists about 87,000 distinct CDR3 sequences; roughly 3.5% were seen once. Input material: PBMCs. Every receptor here comes from a woman in her 50s with multiple sclerosis.

There are many counts of this clonotype. The rearrangement links TRBV7-2 to TRBJ2-5, with D uncertain. The CDR3 is 13 amino acids. The germline CDR1 and CDR2 sequences are SGHTA and FQGNSA. V was clipped by 5 bases and J by 5 bases, with 12 bases between them. The CDR3 reads CASSNRKRETQYF. In nucleotides, the CDR3 is TGTGCCAGCAGCAACCGAAAAAGGGAGACCCAGTACTTC.

There are many counts of this clonotype. V is TRBV6-6 and J is TRBJ1-2; 7 positions match TRBD1. J lost 6 bases, V lost 2 bases, and 9 bases had no gene match. This CDR3 contains 15 residues. CDR1 MNHNY and CDR2 SVGAGI come from the germline V gene (reference sequence). The DNA for the CDR3 is TGTGCCAGCAGTTACAGACAGGGAAGCGGGGATGGCTACACCTTC. Translating it yields CASSYRQGSGDGYTF.

This clonotype was seen at least ten times. V is TRBV29-1 and J is TRBJ2-7, with D possibly being TRBD1 (5 bases). CDR1 and CDR2 from the germline V gene are SQVTM and ANQGSEA. This CDR3 contains 12 residues. Trimming removed 4 bases from V and 10 bases from J, with 17 bases in between. The CDR3 sequence is CSVAPTAVDQYF. CDR3 in DNA: TGCAGCGTTGCACCGACAGCTGTGGATCAGTACTTC.

The table lists this clonotype with many counts. The chain combines TRBV2 with TRBJ2-3; no clear D gene. The ends were cut back, 3 bases at V and 3 bases at J, with 16 bases in the middle. CDR1 and CDR2 (germline): SNHLY, FYNNEI. CDR3 length: 16 amino acids. Here the CDR3 reads CASSEYPASVTDTQYF. The CDR3 coding sequence is TGTGCCAGCAGTGAGTACCCGGCTAGTGTAACAGATACGCAGTATTTT.

This clonotype was counted at least ten times. This chain links TRBV7-2 with TRBJ2-7; the D call may be TRBD1 or TRBD2 (5 bases each). Germline assignment: CDR1 SGHTA and CDR2 FQGNSA. This CDR3 contains 15 residues. The ends were cut back, 3 bases at V and 4 bases at J, with 16 bases in the middle. Written as DNA, the CDR3 is TGTGCCAGCAGCTTGGGGTGGGGGAGTTATTACGAGCAGTACTTC. It encodes CASSLGWGSYYEQYF.

This clonotype appeared many times. The chain recombines TRBV4-1 with TRBJ2-1, with 10 bases that match TRBD2. Per germline, CDR1 MGHRA and CDR2 YSYEKL. V shed 0 bases, J shed 5 bases, and the junction held 1 base outside the gene matches. The CDR3 is 15 residues long. The CDR3 loop is CASSQEAGGHNEQFF. CDR3 DNA: TGCGCCAGCAGCCAAGAAGCGGGGGGGCACAATGAGCAGTTCTTC.

This clonotype has at least ten counts. The chain couples TRBV6-2 or TRBV6-3 to TRBJ1-1, with TRBD1 identical over 7 bases. CDR1 is MNHEY, CDR2 SVGEGT, per germline. Germline trimming cut 0 bases from V and 1 base from J; bases unmatched to any gene: 5. The CDR3 totals 16 residues. DNA of the CDR3: TGTGCCAGCAGTTACTCCAACAGGGGACGGAACACTGAAGCTTTCTTT. This translates into CASSYSNRGRNTEAFF.

This clonotype appeared many times. The chain joins TRBV6-5 to TRBJ2-7, with unresolved D. The germline V gene encodes CDR1 MNHEY and CDR2 SVGAGI. The CDR3 length is 14 residues. The V and J ends lost 2 bases and 2 bases respectively, with 10 bases between them. In nucleotides, the CDR3 is TGTGCCAGCAGTTACGGAGACAATGCCTACGAGCAGTACTTC. Protein sequence: CASSYGDNAYEQYF.

This clonotype was counted many times. The chain uses TRBV4-2 and TRBJ1-4; D might be TRBD1 (5 bases). V gave up 2 bases and J gave up 0 bases, with 7 bases separating them. CDR1 is LGHNA and CDR2 is YNFKEQ in the germline V gene. The CDR3 is 15 residues long. The CDR3 DNA follows: TGTGCCAGCAGCCAACCAGGGACAACTAATGAAAAACTGTTTTTT. Translating gives CASSQPGTTNEKLFF.

This clonotype has only a few counts. The J gene is TRBJ1-6, the V gene TRBV7-2; possible D gene TRBD1, 6 bases. The V gene's germline CDR1 is SGHTA and CDR2 FQGNSA. The V end lost 1 base, the J end lost 9 bases, and 13 bases lay between the germline ends. The CDR3 totals 15 residues. CDR3 residues: CASSLGAGDSSPLHF. The CDR3 DNA reads as TGTGCCAGCAGCTTAGGGGCAGGGGATAGTTCACCCCTCCACTTT.

This clonotype was seen ten or more times. The chain couples TRBV6-2 or TRBV6-3 to TRBJ2-3; D remains ambiguous. The CDR3 loop spans 13 amino acids. V was clipped by 6 bases and J by 4 bases, with 11 bases between them. CDR1 MNHEY and CDR2 SVGEGT come from the germline V gene. The CDR3 reads CASRPPAADTQYF. The DNA of the CDR3 is TGTGCCAGCAGGCCCCCCGCTGCAGATACGCAGTATTTT.

This clonotype was seen repeatedly, ten times or more. The chain recombines TRBV7-2 with TRBJ1-5; D is uncertain. V lost 1 base and J 7 bases, leaving 5 bases between the germline ends. This CDR3 is 12 amino acids long. Germline-derived CDR1 and CDR2 are SGHTA and FQGNSA. The CDR3 sequence: CASSLVGQPQHF. CDR3 DNA: TGTGCCAGCAGCTTAGTAGGGCAGCCCCAGCATTTT. Based on the CDR3 plus reference TRBV7-2 and TRBJ1-5, the full variable domain is GAGVSQSPSNKVTEKGKDVELRCDPISGHTALYWYRQSLGQGLEFLIYFQGNSAPDKSGLPSDRFSAERTGGSVSTLTIQRTQQEDSAVYLCASSLVGQPQHFGDGTRLSIL.

This clonotype was detected ten times or more. The V call is TRBV4-3, the J call TRBJ2-7, with TRBD2 matching 12 bases. Germline V gene lookup returns CDR1 LGHNA and CDR2 YSLEER. There are 14 residues in the CDR3. After removal of 4 bases from V and 6 bases from J, the junction contained 4 bases not matched to a gene. CDR3 sequence: CASSPTSGGSEQYF. The CDR3 DNA sequence: TGCGCCAGCAGCCCGACTAGCGGGGGTTCCGAGCAGTACTTC.

As regards this clonotype: A much larger clone lies a single base off, so this may be a read error. The chain couples TRBV14 to TRBJ2-6; D remains ambiguous. Germline V CDR1 and CDR2: SGHDN, FVKESK. V was cut by 8 bases and J by 13 bases, with 9 bases left in between. This CDR3 spans 10 amino acids. The CDR3 protein is CASRGKVLTF. The CDR3 nucleotides are TGTGCCAGCCGCGGCAAAGTCCTGACTTTC.